This passage covers 29 T cell receptor beta chains from one sample sequenced in a study of graft-versus-host responses after intestinal transplantation (dated by TCRdb to about 2021). Library generation was performed with the immunoSEQ multiplex PCR assay. TCRdb re-hosts the immuneACCESS table, in-frame sequences only. Its copies lack some clones; in the studies checked, an unresolved V gene accounts for under half of them, and the cause for the rest is not known. This sample comprises about 10,000 clones, more than 25% of them detected only once. The ten largest make up more than 5.5% of the sample. This specimen's time point label, interpreted: cells obtained before transplantation from donor or recipient. Mixed lymphocyte reactions plated about 200,000 CFSE-labeled pre-transplant responders with about 200,000 irradiated violet-dye-labeled stimulators and were cultured for more than five days.

Sequencing was performed on alloreactive CD8+ T cells from a mixed lymphocyte reaction culture, taken before intestinal transplant. The cell subset or site label, read with the paper, signifies: CFSE-low proliferating T cells sorted from roughly six-day pre-transplant mixed lymphocyte reaction (GvH or HvG direction). Receptor source: a human patient who received an intestinal transplant.

V gene TRBV5-1 combines with J gene TRBJ1-1, with D possibly matching TRBD1 (5 bases). This CDR3 region has 16 residues. In germline, CDR1 is SGHRS, CDR2 YFSETQ. The V end lost 0 bases, the J end lost 0 bases, and 12 bases lay between the germline ends. In DNA, the CDR3 is TGCGCCAGCAGCTTGGTTGGGGGGACGTTGAACACTGAAGCTTTCTTT. Its translation: CASSLVGGTLNTEAFF.

This clone was recorded a few times. The gene calls are TRBV7-3 and TRBJ1-1, with a possible D match to TRBD1 (6 bases). V was trimmed by 5 bases and J by 4 bases, leaving 20 bases between them. Germline V gene sequence: CDR1 SGHTA, CDR2 FQGTGA. The CDR3 is made up of 16 amino acids. CDR3 loop: CASSPWGGAVGTEAFF. For the CDR3, the DNA is TGTGCCAGCAGCCCCTGGGGGGGGGCCGTTGGCACTGAAGCTTTCTTT. Combining the CDR3 with reference TRBV7-3 and TRBJ1-1 gives the whole variable domain GAGVSQTPSNKVTEKGKYVELRCDPISGHTALYWYRQSLGQGPEFLIYFQGTGAADDSGLPNDRFFAVRPEGSVSTLKIQRTERGDSAVYLCASSPWGGAVGTEAFFGQGTRLTVV.

Only one count was recorded for this clone. The chain links TRBV7-6 to TRBJ2-1, with 7 bases lining up with TRBD1. J was trimmed by 4 bases and V by 5 bases; bases with no gene match: 11. This CDR3 region has 16 residues. From germline, CDR1 is SGHVS and CDR2 FNYEAQ. The CDR3 bases are TGTGCCAGCAGCGCCAGACCCGGGACAGCTTACAATGAGCAGTTCTTC. Protein product: CASSARPGTAYNEQFF.

The gene calls are TRBV2 and TRBJ2-5, with D unclear. The V end was cut by 1 base, the J end by 5 bases, with 11 bases between. The CDR3 sequence is 14 residues long. Germline lookup yields CDR1 SNHLY and CDR2 FYNNEI. The DNA for the CDR3 is TGTGCCAGCAGTGAAGTTTTTGGAGTGGAGACCCAGTACTTC. As protein: CASSEVFGVETQYF.

CDR3 sequence: CASNGGPLGENEQFF. In nucleotides, the CDR3 is TGTGCCAGCAACGGGGGGCCACTGGGGGAGAATGAGCAGTTCTTC. The chain is built from TRBV7-9 and TRBJ2-1; maybe TRBD2 (7 bases). The CDR3 consists of 15 residues. The germline V and J ends were trimmed by 7 bases and 7 bases, with 20 bases remaining between them. Germline CDR1 and CDR2: SEHNR and FQNEAQ (reference sequence).

The genes are TRBV29-1 and TRBJ1-1, with D tentatively TRBD1 (5 bases). Deletions cut 5 bases from V and 2 bases from J, with 18 bases between. This CDR3 contains 15 residues. Germline lookup yields CDR1 SQVTM and CDR2 ANQGSEA. CDR3 in DNA: TGCAGCGTTTCGACAGCAAGTAATATCAACACTGAAGCTTTCTTT. Its protein product is CSVSTASNINTEAFF.

This clone appeared a few times. The chain has TRBV29-1 and TRBJ2-2; possibly TRBD1 for D (5 bases). This CDR3 is 13 amino acids long. From germline, CDR1 is SQVTM and CDR2 ANQGSEA. V was pared by 3 bases and J by 7 bases, with 12 bases between. DNA for the CDR3: TGCAGCGTTGACACAAGGGGTATCGGGGAGCTGTTTTTT. It specifies CSVDTRGIGELFF.

The V call is TRBV19, the J call TRBJ2-5; 9 bases agree with TRBD1. The J call could be wrong; TRBJ2-7 is a better fit for the DNA end. The CDR3 totals 14 residues. Germline V gives CDR1 LNHDA, CDR2 SQIVND (reference sequence). CDR3 amino acids: CASSPQTGGYEQYF. CDR3 coding DNA: TGTGCCAGTAGTCCGCAGACAGGGGGCTACGAGCAGTACTTC.

This clone was seen a few times. This chain joins TRBV2 and TRBJ2-5; D ambiguous. The J call may be incorrect, as the DNA end agrees better with TRBJ2-7. The CDR3 is 11 amino acids. The germline V gene has CDR1 SNHLY and CDR2 FYNNEI. CDR3 DNA: TGTGCCAGCGCTGGTCGCTACGAGCAGTACTTC. Protein: CASAGRYEQYF.

This clone is termed medium-sized (0.01 to 0.1%). V usage is TRBV27 and J usage is TRBJ1-2; possible D gene TRBD1, 6 bases. Trimming took 4 bases from V and 0 from J, leaving 12 bases between them. This CDR3 spans 15 amino acids. CDR1 is MNHEY, CDR2 SMNVEV, per germline (reference sequence). The DNA of the CDR3 is TGTGCCAGCAGTTGGGGGGGCAGAGCTAACTATGGCTACACCTTC. The encoded protein is CASSWGGRANYGYTF.

The J gene is TRBJ2-1, the V gene TRBV5-6, with D unresolved. CDR1 is SGHDT and CDR2 is YYEEEE in the germline V gene. Trimming cost V 1 base and J 0 bases, with 8 bases left between them. The CDR3 spans 15 residues. CDR3 nucleotides: TGTGCCAGCAGCTTGTCATGGAGCTCCTACAATGAGCAGTTCTTC. Translated, it gives CASSLSWSSYNEQFF.

This clone occurred once. This sequence joins TRBV4-1 and TRBJ1-2; 8 nucleotides agree with TRBD1. From germline, CDR1 is MGHRA and CDR2 YSYEKL. The CDR3 length is 16 residues. The ends lost 4 bases at V and 4 bases at J; junction bases unmatched: 11. The chain's CDR3 is CASSPHRDRLAYGYTF. The CDR3 DNA is TGCGCCAGCAGCCCCCACCGGGACAGGTTAGCCTATGGCTACACCTTC.

V and J are TRBV6-1 and TRBJ1-5; D possibly corresponds to TRBD1 (6 bases). The length of the CDR3 is 12 residues. Germline CDR1 is MNHNS and CDR2 is SASEGT. V was trimmed by 6 bases and J by 15 bases, leaving 18 bases between them. The CDR3 nucleotides are TGTGCCAGCAGCCCACCAGGGGCCCTTCTGCATTTT. This sequence encodes CASSPPGALLHF.

In its sample, this clone was seen a few times. The V gene is TRBV15, the J gene TRBJ2-1, with 7 nucleotides matching TRBD2. Trimming took 4 bases from V and 7 from J; bases not matched to a gene: 7. Per the germline V gene, CDR1 is LNHNV and CDR2 is YYDKDF (reference sequence). This CDR3 region has 14 residues. The CDR3 DNA follows: TGTGCCACCAGCACAACACCGGGGGGTAATGAGCAGTTCTTC. Encoded protein: CATSTTPGGNEQFF.

The chain has TRBV11-2 and TRBJ1-1; D remains ambiguous. The germline CDR1 and CDR2 sequences are SGHAT and FQNNGV. Trimming removed 8 bases at V and 2 bases at J, with 15 bases between. There are 14 residues in the CDR3. As DNA, the CDR3 is TGTGCCAGCCGCCCCGGGGTTTCAAACACTGAAGCTTTCTTT. The encoded protein is CASRPGVSNTEAFF. The entire variable domain, with the rest obtained from reference TRBV11-2 and TRBJ1-1, is as follows: EAGVAQSPRYKIIEKRQSVAFWCNPISGHATLYWYQQILGQGPKLLIQFQNNGVVDDSQLPKDRFSAERLKGVDSTLKIQPAKLEDSAVYLCASRPGVSNTEAFFGQGTRLTVV.

The chain couples TRBV27 to TRBJ2-3; TRBD2 matches 9 bases. Germline trimming cut 0 bases from V and 6 bases from J; bases unmatched to any gene: 7. The CDR3 has 16 amino acids. Germline V gene sequence: CDR1 MNHEY, CDR2 SMNVEV (reference sequence). DNA of the CDR3: TGTGCCAGCAGTTTATCGGTAGCGGGGGCCCCCGATACGCAGTATTTT. Its translation: CASSLSVAGAPDTQYF.

This clone appeared a few times. The chain joins TRBV6-5 to TRBJ2-7; D remains ambiguous. Germline CDR1 reads MNHEY; CDR2 reads SVGAGI. With 5 bases removed from V and 7 bases from J, the gap between germline ends came to 9 bases. This CDR3 is built from 11 residues. The DNA of the CDR3 is TGTGCCAGCAGTCGAAGCTGGGAGCAGTACTTC. Translated: CASSRSWEQYF.

The chain combines TRBV4-2 with TRBJ1-6; TRBD1 is a possible D gene (6 bases). The CDR3 covers 18 residues. The germline gives CDR1 LGHNA, CDR2 YNFKEQ. The V end lost 2 bases, the J end lost 2 bases, and 16 bases lay between the germline ends. The CDR3 DNA follows: TGTGCCAGCAGCCAATGGGCCAGGGACACCGCCTATAATTCACCCCTCCACTTT. Encoded protein: CASSQWARDTAYNSPLHF.

In its sample, this clone is medium-sized. This sequence joins TRBV6-6 and TRBJ2-7; maybe TRBD1 (5 bases). Trimming took off 6 bases at V and 0 bases at J, with 15 bases between the two ends. Germline values: CDR1 MNHNY, CDR2 SVGAGI (reference sequence). The CDR3 is 15 residues long. As DNA, the CDR3 is TGTGCCAGCAGGGCCACCGGGCAGGGCTCCTACGAGCAGTACTTC. This sequence encodes CASRATGQGSYEQYF.

The rearrangement uses TRBV11-2 and TRBJ1-2; D is perhaps TRBD1 (5 bases). V was trimmed by 1 base and J by 4 bases, leaving 10 bases between them. There are 14 residues in the CDR3. Germline V gene sequence: CDR1 SGHAT, CDR2 FQNNGV. The CDR3 spells CASSLGSTAYGYTF. The DNA of the CDR3 is TGTGCCAGCAGCTTAGGTTCGACAGCCTATGGCTACACCTTC.

Only a few counts were recorded for this clone. CDR3 sequence (DNA): TGTGCCAGCAGCCCCTCCCCGCGCGAGCAGTACTTC. This sequence encodes CASSPSPREQYF. The V gene is TRBV11-2, the J gene TRBJ2-7; D unclear. Germline CDR1 and CDR2: SGHAT and FQNNGV. The CDR3 has 12 residues. The V gene lost 5 bases and the J gene lost 6 bases, with 11 bases spanning the gap.

This clone came up once. The chain carries TRBV7-9 and TRBJ1-1; TRBD1 might be the D (5 bases). The CDR3 loop spans 14 amino acids. Trimming took off 5 bases at V and 5 bases at J, with 15 bases between the two ends. Germline CDR1 and CDR2: SEHNR and FQNEAQ (reference sequence). The CDR3 is CASSERAEGTEAFF. The CDR3 nucleotides are TGTGCCAGCAGCGAGCGGGCGGAGGGGACTGAAGCTTTCTTT.

This clone is judged medium-sized. This chain joins TRBV6-5 and TRBJ1-2; 7 positions match TRBD1. The CDR3 runs 13 residues. Germline V gives CDR1 MNHEY, CDR2 SVGAGI. V dropped 4 bases and J dropped 1; count of bases not matched to a gene: 0. In nucleotides, the CDR3 is TGTGCCAGCAGTTGGGACAGTAACTATGGCTACACCTTC. Its translation is CASSWDSNYGYTF.

This clone was seen only a few times. The rearrangement links TRBV6-1 to TRBJ2-7; 8 nucleotides align to TRBD2. Germline values: CDR1 MNHNS, CDR2 SASEGT. The CDR3 loop spans 14 amino acids. Germline trimming cut 5 bases from V and 4 bases from J; bases unmatched to any gene: 7. Written as DNA, the CDR3 is TGTGCCAGCAGTTGGGGACTAGGCCAATACGAGCAGTACTTC. Amino acid sequence: CASSWGLGQYEQYF.

V usage is TRBV2 and J usage is TRBJ2-4; 10 bases are shared with TRBD2. Looked up from germline, CDR1 is SNHLY and CDR2 is FYNNEI. V dropped 3 bases and J dropped 2; count of bases not matched to a gene: 13. This CDR3 spans 19 amino acids. This CDR3 is CASSDPLAGEYRTKNIQYF. The DNA for the CDR3 is TGTGCCAGCAGTGATCCCCTAGCGGGGGAGTACCGGACCAAAAACATTCAGTACTTC.

This clone occurred a few times. A junction end diverges from the germline sequence, so it may reflect a read error. V and J are TRBV4-3 and TRBJ1-2; the D gene is possibly TRBD1 (5 bases). This CDR3 contains 11 residues. Germline-derived CDR1 and CDR2 are LGHNA and YSLEER. The CDR3 bases are TGCGCCAGCAGCCAAGGGGCAGGGTGGTCCTTC. Protein: CASSQGAGWSF.

V and J are TRBV11-2 and TRBJ2-2; D unclear. Germline V gene lookup returns CDR1 SGHAT and CDR2 FQNNGV. This CDR3 contains 13 residues. The V end was cut by 6 bases, the J end by 9 bases, with 14 bases between. CDR3 nucleotides: TGTGCCAGCAGTTCTATTGCCCCCAGGGAGCTGTTTTTT. Translating gives CASSSIAPRELFF.

By share, this clone ranks as large. The chain has TRBV27 and TRBJ2-7; D might be TRBD1 (7 bases). V lost 2 bases to trimming and J lost 6 bases, with 14 bases between them. CDR1 is MNHEY and CDR2 is SMNVEV in the germline V gene (reference sequence). CDR3 length equals 14 residues. For the CDR3, the DNA is TGTGCCAGCAGTTTACAGGGGGACGGGGGCGAGCAGTACTTC. Translating it yields CASSLQGDGGEQYF.

By proportion, this clone is medium-sized (0.01 to 0.1%). The J gene is TRBJ2-7, the V gene TRBV27; tentative D call: TRBD2 (7 bases). The V and J ends lost 6 bases and 7 bases respectively, with 19 bases between them. The V gene's germline CDR1 is MNHEY and CDR2 SMNVEV (reference sequence). The CDR3 is 14 residues long. CDR3 DNA sequence: TGTGCCAGCAGCCTGGGGGGGCCCCCCTCAGAGCAGTACTTC. Residues: CASSLGGPPSEQYF.